Listed here are 31 T cell receptor beta chains from one sample, sequenced in a study of tumor T cells in aggressive B-cell lymphoma. TCRdb's copy holds only in-frame clones and misses some; the assay was immunoSEQ multiplex PCR. Of fewer than 2,000 clones in the sample, roughly nine tenths are singletons; the top ten hold more than 6.5%. Material: tumor tissue. The receptors were sampled from an adult with diffuse large B cell lymphoma.

The chain links TRBV18 to TRBJ1-2; tentative D call: TRBD1 (6 bases). The germline V gene encodes CDR1 KGHSH and CDR2 LQKENI. The V end lost 4 bases, the J end lost 3 bases, and 9 bases lay between the germline ends. The CDR3 runs 13 residues. This CDR3 reads CASSRGQDYGYTF. The CDR3 DNA reads as TGTGCCAGCTCACGGGGACAAGACTATGGCTACACCTTC.

CDR3 amino acids: CASSPGQGARTGELFF. CDR3 sequence (DNA): TGTGCCAGCAGCCCAGGACAGGGGGCGCGCACCGGGGAGCTGTTTTTT. The gene calls are TRBV5-4 and TRBJ2-2; 11 bases align to TRBD1. Germline values: CDR1 SGHNT, CDR2 YYREEE (reference sequence). The CDR3 consists of 16 residues. The V and J ends lost 4 bases and 4 bases, in that order; junction bases with no gene match: 6.

The rearrangement links TRBV10-1 to TRBJ1-2; possibly TRBD1 for D (6 bases). Trimming removed 9 bases at V and 5 bases at J, with 16 bases between. The CDR3 totals 13 residues. CDR1 is WNHNN and CDR2 is SYGVQD in the germline V gene (reference sequence). CDR3 sequence reads: CARGVRGWYGYTF. CDR3 bases: TGCGCCAGAGGTGTGAGGGGGTGGTATGGCTACACCTTC.

This sequence joins TRBV7-8 and TRBJ1-2; tentatively, D is TRBD1 (5 bases). Germline V gives CDR1 SGHVS, CDR2 FQNEAQ. The CDR3 covers 17 residues. The V end was cut by 5 bases, the J end by 3 bases, with 22 bases between. The CDR3 DNA follows: TGTGCCAGCAGCCCTAGGGCGGGGGGGGAAGTTGACTATGGCTACACCTTC. This encodes CASSPRAGGEVDYGYTF.

The J gene is TRBJ2-1, the V gene TRBV2, with a weak D call TRBD2 (6 bases). The V gene lost 1 base and the J gene lost 7 bases, with 11 bases spanning the gap. Germline V gene lookup returns CDR1 SNHLY and CDR2 FYNNEI. The CDR3 covers 14 residues. The CDR3 loop is CASSEGGTWNEQFF. The CDR3 DNA is TGTGCCAGCAGTGAAGGAGGGACTTGGAATGAGCAGTTCTTC.

The chain combines TRBV29-1 with TRBJ2-7; TRBD2 might be the D (5 bases). The CDR3 length is 13 residues. V was trimmed by 5 bases and J by 3 bases, leaving 14 bases between them. Germline V CDR1 and CDR2: SQVTM, ANQGSEA. CDR3 in amino acids: CSVLPDGNYEQYF. The DNA of the CDR3 is TGCAGCGTTCTACCCGACGGGAACTACGAGCAGTACTTC.

The gene calls are TRBV7-9 and TRBJ1-5; D is possibly TRBD1 (6 bases). The V and J ends lost 5 bases and 0 bases respectively, with 8 bases between them. Germline V CDR1 and CDR2: SEHNR, FQNEAQ (reference sequence). The CDR3 spans 14 residues. CDR3 residues: CASSLQGSNQPQHF. CDR3 in DNA: TGTGCCAGCAGCCTACAGGGTAGCAATCAGCCCCAGCATTTT.

A single count supports this clone. The chain carries TRBV5-1 and TRBJ2-3, with 10 bases matching TRBD2. The CDR3 runs to 15 residues. Germline lookup yields CDR1 SGHRS and CDR2 YFSETQ. V was pared by 2 bases and J by 2 bases, with 2 bases of the junction left unmatched. The CDR3 region is CASSLLAGNTDTQYF. In DNA form, the CDR3 reads TGCGCCAGCAGCTTACTAGCGGGGAACACAGATACGCAGTATTTT.

V and J are TRBV2 and TRBJ1-1; D possibly corresponds to TRBD1 (5 bases). Germline V gene lookup returns CDR1 SNHLY and CDR2 FYNNEI. This CDR3 has 13 residues. V was cut by 4 bases and J by 1 base, with 7 bases left in between. This chain's CDR3 is CASSGQWNTEAFF. For the CDR3, the DNA is TGTGCCAGCAGTGGACAGTGGAACACTGAAGCTTTCTTT.

This clone showed up just once. The chain joins TRBV27 to TRBJ2-6; possibly TRBD1 for D (6 bases). Germline V gene sequence: CDR1 MNHEY, CDR2 SMNVEV (reference sequence). CDR3 size: 17 residues. The V gene lost 5 bases and the J gene lost 0 bases, with 14 bases spanning the gap. The CDR3 DNA is TGTGCCAGCAGTCCCGGACAGCCTTACTCTGGGGCCAACGTCCTGACTTTC. This translates into CASSPGQPYSGANVLTF.

The rearrangement uses TRBV21-1 and TRBJ1-2. TRBV21-1 is termed a pseudogene. CDR3 size: 16 residues. In nucleotides, the CDR3 is TGTGCCAGCAGCAAAGGGGGACCCCGGAGCCCGGGGGGCTACACCTTT. Translated: CASSKGGPRSPGGYTF.

In DNA form, the CDR3 reads TGTGCCAGCAGGGATACTAGCGGGGGGGCGGATACGCAGTATTTT. This encodes CASRDTSGGADTQYF. The chain has TRBV2 and TRBJ2-3; 13 bases align to TRBD2. Germline loops: CDR1 SNHLY, CDR2 FYNNEI. CDR3 size: 15 residues. The ends lost 6 bases at V and 6 bases at J; junction bases unmatched: 6.

The chain links TRBV7-9 to TRBJ1-1; TRBD1 matches at 8 bases. The CDR3 length is 16 residues. Germline V lookup: CDR1 SEHNR, CDR2 FQNEAQ (reference sequence). V dropped 2 bases and J dropped 5; count of bases not matched to a gene: 10. CDR3 sequence: CASSLPGRGHGTEAFF. In DNA, the CDR3 is TGTGCCAGCAGCTTACCGGGCAGGGGGCACGGGACTGAAGCTTTCTTT.

This clone was observed a single time. The genes are TRBV12-5 and TRBJ1-2; 8 bases fit TRBD1. There are 14 residues in the CDR3. CDR1 is LGHNT and CDR2 is FRNRAP in the germline V gene. The ends lost 3 bases at V and 8 bases at J; junction bases unmatched: 8. CDR3 amino acids: CASGFLDREKGYTF. The CDR3 nucleotides read TGTGCTAGTGGTTTTCTGGACAGGGAAAAGGGCTACACCTTC.

The J gene is TRBJ2-3, the V gene TRBV4-1, with 8 nucleotides matching TRBD2. V was pared by 0 bases and J by 4 bases, with 6 bases of the junction left unmatched. Germline V lookup: CDR1 MGHRA, CDR2 YSYEKL. The CDR3 is 16 residues long. DNA of the CDR3: TGCGCCAGCAGCCAAGACGCGGGGGGTGTGTCAGATACGCAGTATTTT. Its protein is CASSQDAGGVSDTQYF.

The chain has TRBV4-1 and TRBJ1-2; 7 bases are a match to TRBD1. Germline-derived CDR1 and CDR2 are MGHRA and YSYEKL. The CDR3 sequence is 15 residues long. Losses at the gene ends were 1 base for V and 5 bases for J; bases not matched to a gene: 7. The CDR3 region has the DNA TGCGCCAGCAGCCAAGGGCGGGGACAGATATATGGCTACACCTTC. Translating it yields CASSQGRGQIYGYTF.

The chain employs TRBV18 and TRBJ2-3; D may be TRBD1 (5 bases). Germline V gene sequence: CDR1 KGHSH, CDR2 LQKENI. This CDR3 is 14 amino acids long. The ends were cut back, 0 bases at V and 11 bases at J, with 15 bases in the middle. Here the CDR3 reads CASSPPFQGVGQYF. CDR3 DNA: TGTGCCAGCTCACCACCGTTCCAGGGTGTTGGGCAGTATTTT.

This chain uses TRBV4-1 with TRBJ1-5; D is perhaps TRBD1 (5 bases). V was cut by 0 bases and J by 3 bases, with 12 bases left in between. The germline CDR1 and CDR2 sequences are MGHRA and YSYEKL. This CDR3 is built from 16 residues. The CDR3, as DNA: TGCGCCAGCAGCCAAGATCGTCCAGGGATCAATCAGCCCCAGCATTTT. Encoded protein: CASSQDRPGINQPQHF.

The V gene is TRBV9, the J gene TRBJ1-4, with unresolved D. CDR3 length equals 16 residues. V lost 0 bases to trimming and J lost 0 bases, with 9 bases between them. CDR1 is SGDLS, CDR2 YYNGEE, per germline. CDR3 nucleotide sequence: TGTGCCAGCAGCGTAGGCCCCGGGACAACTAATGAAAAACTGTTTTTT. Its protein product is CASSVGPGTTNEKLFF.

This chain uses TRBV7-2 with TRBJ2-1, with 12 bases lining up with TRBD2. V lost 5 bases to trimming and J lost 4 bases; unmatched junction nucleotides: 12. Per the germline V gene, CDR1 is SGHTA and CDR2 is FQGNSA. This CDR3 comprises 18 residues. The CDR3 loop is CASSLRNALAGGYNEQFF. DNA for the CDR3: TGTGCCAGCAGCCTCCGAAACGCACTAGCGGGGGGTTACAATGAGCAGTTCTTC.

This chain joins TRBV19 and TRBJ2-1, with 7 bases matching TRBD1. V was clipped by 5 bases and J by 6 bases; unmatched bases: 19. Germline V CDR1 and CDR2: LNHDA, SQIVND (reference sequence). The length of the CDR3 is 18 residues. The CDR3 here is CASSASPLRGLLGNEQFF. Written as DNA, the CDR3 is TGTGCCAGTAGTGCCTCGCCCCTAAGGGGGCTTCTAGGCAATGAGCAGTTCTTC.

This clone was observed once. The chain is built from TRBV18 and TRBJ1-1; TRBD1 aligns across 7 bases. The CDR3 is 14 residues long. Germline V lookup: CDR1 KGHSH, CDR2 LQKENI. The V gene end was trimmed by 1 base and the J gene end by 8 bases; junction bases not matched to a gene: 7. CDR3 region: CASSPREKGAEAFF. CDR3 in DNA: TGTGCCAGCTCACCACGAGAAAAGGGGGCGGAAGCTTTCTTT.

This clone occurred a few times. Written as DNA, the CDR3 is TGTGCCAGCGCTAGCCTCAACTATCTATCGATTGGCACAGATACGCAGTATTTT. Translation gives CASASLNYLSIGTDTQYF. The chain uses TRBV2 and TRBJ2-3; a weak D match, TRBD2 (5 bases). Germline values: CDR1 SNHLY, CDR2 FYNNEI. V was shortened by 8 bases and J by 1 base, with 25 bases between the two germline ends. The CDR3 is 18 amino acids.

The rearrangement uses TRBV7-9 and TRBJ1-1; maybe TRBD1 (6 bases). Germline V CDR1 and CDR2: SEHNR, FQNEAQ (reference sequence). This CDR3 is built from 13 residues. Trimming shortened V by 5 bases and J by 5 bases, and 12 bases separated the two germline ends. For the CDR3, the DNA is TGTGCCAGCAGCGCAGGGGATTGGACTGAAGCTTTCTTT. Residues: CASSAGDWTEAFF. The full variable domain, rest sourced from reference TRBV7-9 and TRBJ1-1, is DTGVSQNPRHKITKRGQNVTFRCDPISEHNRLYWYRQTLGQGPEFLTYFQNEAQLEKSRLLSDRFSAERPKGSFSTLEIQRTEQGDSAMYLCASSAGDWTEAFFGQGTRLTVV.

The V call is TRBV7-2, the J call TRBJ1-2; TRBD1 matches at 8 bases. The CDR3 length is 17 residues. Trimming cost V 0 bases and J 5 bases; bases outside gene matches: 11. Germline assignment: CDR1 SGHTA and CDR2 FQGNSA. The CDR3 region has the DNA TGTGCCAGCAGCTTAGCGTTGTCAGGGGGCGCCGCGTATGGCTACACCTTC. Its translation is CASSLALSGGAAYGYTF.

This clone was recorded a few times. The J gene is TRBJ2-1, the V gene TRBV14; TRBD2 agrees at 8 bases. The CDR3 runs 12 residues. The V and J ends lost 3 bases and 15 bases, in that order; junction bases with no gene match: 7. CDR1 is SGHDN and CDR2 is FVKESK in the germline V gene. Written as DNA, the CDR3 is TGTGCCAGCAGCCAGACGGGACTAGAGTCGTTCTTC. Its protein is CASSQTGLESFF. The entire variable domain, with the rest obtained from reference TRBV14 and TRBJ2-1, is as follows: EAGVTQFPSHSVIEKGQTVTLRCDPISGHDNLYWYRRVMGKEIKFLLHFVKESKQDESGMPNNRFLAERTGGTYSTLKVQPAELEDSGVYFCASSQTGLESFFGPGTRLTVL.

The chain recombines TRBV30 with TRBJ2-7, with 7 bases lining up with TRBD1. The germline V gene has CDR1 GTSNPN and CDR2 SVGIG (reference sequence). This CDR3 is 16 amino acids long. The ends lost 0 bases at V and 1 base at J; junction bases unmatched: 9. The CDR3 spells CAWSVLGTELSYEQYF. CDR3 nucleotides: TGTGCCTGGAGTGTACTAGGGACAGAATTATCCTACGAGCAGTACTTC. Together with reference TRBV30 and TRBJ2-7, the CDR3 gives the full variable domain: SQTIHQWPATLVQPVGSPLSLECTVEGTSNPNLYWYRQAAGRGLQLLFYSVGIGQISSEVPQNLSASRPQDRQFILSSKKLLLSDSGFYLCAWSVLGTELSYEQYFGPGTRLTVT.

The rearrangement joins TRBV18 to TRBJ1-5; D might be TRBD1 (5 bases). Germline V gene data show CDR1 as KGHSH and CDR2 as LQKENI. V lost 3 bases and J 2 bases, leaving 8 bases between the germline ends. The CDR3 covers 14 residues. This CDR3 reads CASSPGGGNQPQHF. CDR3 DNA sequence: TGTGCCAGCTCACCCGGGGGGGGCAATCAGCCCCAGCATTTT.

This chain links TRBV7-2 with TRBJ2-1; 7 positions agree with TRBD1. The germline V gene has CDR1 SGHTA and CDR2 FQGNSA. CDR3 length equals 15 residues. Losses at the gene ends were 5 bases for V and 1 base for J; bases not matched to a gene: 5. The CDR3 bases are TGTGCCAGCAGCGTCAGGGGGAGTTCCTACAATGAGCAGTTCTTC. Its translation is CASSVRGSSYNEQFF. The full variable domain, its missing parts supplied by reference TRBV7-2 and TRBJ2-1, is GAGVSQSPSNKVTEKGKDVELRCDPISGHTALYWYRQSLGQGLEFLIYFQGNSAPDKSGLPSDRFSAERTGGSVSTLTIQRTQQEDSAVYLCASSVRGSSYNEQFFGPGTRLTVL.

In this sample, this clone turned up once. The chain recombines TRBV10-3 with TRBJ2-7; D is perhaps TRBD1 (6 bases). Trimming cost V 6 bases and J 0 bases, with 15 bases left between them. The CDR3 is 15 residues long. The V gene's germline CDR1 is ENHRY and CDR2 SYGVKD. In nucleotides, the CDR3 is TGTGCCATCAGAGATCACAGGGTACACTCCTACGAGCAGTACTTC. Its translation is CAIRDHRVHSYEQYF.

V usage is TRBV5-1 and J usage is TRBJ1-2, with 7 nucleotides matching TRBD1. CDR1 and CDR2 (germline): SGHRS, YFSETQ. The CDR3 extends over 13 amino acids. V lost 6 bases, J lost 4 bases, and 6 bases stayed unmatched. As DNA, the CDR3 is TGCGCCAGCAAAACTGACAGGGCCTATGGCTACACCTTC. The encoded protein is CASKTDRAYGYTF.